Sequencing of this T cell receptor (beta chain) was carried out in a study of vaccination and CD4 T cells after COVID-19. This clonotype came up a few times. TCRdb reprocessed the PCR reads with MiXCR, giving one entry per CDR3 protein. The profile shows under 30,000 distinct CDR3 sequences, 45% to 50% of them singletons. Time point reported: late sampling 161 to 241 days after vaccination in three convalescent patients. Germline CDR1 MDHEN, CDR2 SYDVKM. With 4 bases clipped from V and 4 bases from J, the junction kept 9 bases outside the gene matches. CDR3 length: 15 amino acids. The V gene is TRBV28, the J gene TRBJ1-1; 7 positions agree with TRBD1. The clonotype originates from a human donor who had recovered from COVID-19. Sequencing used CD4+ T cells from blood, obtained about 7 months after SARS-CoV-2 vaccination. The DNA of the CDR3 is TGTGCCAGCAGTTCTACAGGGGTATCGTCCACTGAAGCTTTCTTT. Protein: CASSSTGVSSTEAFF. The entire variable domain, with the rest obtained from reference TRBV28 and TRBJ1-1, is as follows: DVKVTQSSRYLVKRTGEKVFLECVQDMDHENMFWYRQDPGLGLRLIYFSYDVKMKEKGDIPEGYSVSREKKERFSLILESASTNQTSMYLCASSSTGVSSTEAFFGQGTRLTVV.